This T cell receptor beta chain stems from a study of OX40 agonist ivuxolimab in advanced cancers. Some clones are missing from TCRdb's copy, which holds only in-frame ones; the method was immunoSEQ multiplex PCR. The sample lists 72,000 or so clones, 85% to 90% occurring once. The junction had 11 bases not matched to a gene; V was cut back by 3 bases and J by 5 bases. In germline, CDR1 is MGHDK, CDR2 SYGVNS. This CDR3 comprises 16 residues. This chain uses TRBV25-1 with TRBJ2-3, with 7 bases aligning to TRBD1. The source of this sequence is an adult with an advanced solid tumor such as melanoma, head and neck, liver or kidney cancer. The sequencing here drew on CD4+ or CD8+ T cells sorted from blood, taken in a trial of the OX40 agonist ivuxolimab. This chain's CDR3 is CASSDSSYRGRDTQYF. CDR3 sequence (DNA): TGTGCCAGCAGTGACTCATCGTACAGGGGCAGAGATACGCAGTATTTT.